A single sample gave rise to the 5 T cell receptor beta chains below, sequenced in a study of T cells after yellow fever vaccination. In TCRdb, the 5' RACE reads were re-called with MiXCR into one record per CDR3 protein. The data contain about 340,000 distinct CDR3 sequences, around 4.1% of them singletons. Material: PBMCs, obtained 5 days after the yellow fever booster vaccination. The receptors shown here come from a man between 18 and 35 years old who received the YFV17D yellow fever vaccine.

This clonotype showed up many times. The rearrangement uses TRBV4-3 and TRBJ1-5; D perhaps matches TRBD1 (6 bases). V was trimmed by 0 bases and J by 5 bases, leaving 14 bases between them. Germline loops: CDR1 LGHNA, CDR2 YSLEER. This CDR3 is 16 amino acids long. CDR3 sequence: CASSQDRGPDYQPQHF. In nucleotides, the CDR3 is TGCGCCAGCAGCCAAGATCGGGGGCCAGATTATCAGCCCCAGCATTTT.

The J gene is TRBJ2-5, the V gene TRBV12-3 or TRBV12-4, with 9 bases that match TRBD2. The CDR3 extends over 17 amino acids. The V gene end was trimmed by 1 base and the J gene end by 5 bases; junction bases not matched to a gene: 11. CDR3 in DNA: TGTGCCAGCAGTTTAGGAAGTAGCGGGGGACATCGGGAGACCCAGTACTTC. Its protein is CASSLGSSGGHRETQYF.

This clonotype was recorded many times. The CDR3 DNA reads as TGCGCCAGCAGCTTGGGGACAGTGAAAGAGACCCAGTACTTC. It codes for CASSLGTVKETQYF. The chain employs TRBV5-1 and TRBJ2-5, with D maybe TRBD1 (6 bases). From germline, CDR1 is SGHRS and CDR2 YFSETQ. The CDR3 consists of 14 residues. Trimming took off 0 bases at V and 3 bases at J, with 9 bases between the two ends.

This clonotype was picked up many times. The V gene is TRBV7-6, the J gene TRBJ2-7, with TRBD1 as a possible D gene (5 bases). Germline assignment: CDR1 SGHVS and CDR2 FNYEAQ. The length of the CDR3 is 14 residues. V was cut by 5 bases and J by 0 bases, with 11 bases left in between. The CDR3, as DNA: TGTGCCAGCAGCAGCAGGGTCCGCTCCTACGAGCAGTACTTC. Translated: CASSSRVRSYEQYF.

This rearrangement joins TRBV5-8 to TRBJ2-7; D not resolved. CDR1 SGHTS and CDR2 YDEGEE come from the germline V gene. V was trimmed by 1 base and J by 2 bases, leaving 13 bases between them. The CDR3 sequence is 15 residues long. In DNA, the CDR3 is TGTGCCAGCAGCTTGTCCGTGAAAATCGCCTACGAGCAGTACGTC. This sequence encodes CASSLSVKIAYEQYV.